A selection of T cell receptor beta chains follows, all from one sample in a study of response to subunit inactivated influenza vaccine. TCRdb re-called the RT-PCR reads with MiXCR, one entry per CDR3 protein. Counted here are about 520,000 distinct CDR3 sequences, around 7.7% occurring once; the ten biggest clones make up about an eighth. Source: PBMCs from blood, taken less than 30 months after vaccination. The receptor set was obtained from a man aged 50 to 69 who received an inactivated influenza vaccine. Each CDR3 is given with its conserved first and last residue. D genes are given only for firm matches. Expanded clones are given a class, and other clones once, few, many or no size at all.

TRBJ2-7,13,few,TRBV5-1,NA,CASRTGQSYEQYF,TGCGCCAGCAGGACCGGACAGTCCTACGAGCAGTACTTC
TRBJ2-1,14,NA,TRBV9,NA,CASSYTSGDNEQFF,TGTGCCAGCAGCTACACCTCCGGGGACAATGAGCAGTTCTTC
TRBJ1-1,12,few,TRBV7-2,TRBD1,CASSRDRGWAFF,TGTGCCAGCAGCCGCGACAGGGGATGGGCTTTCTTT
TRBJ1-2,13,many,TRBV5-4,NA,CASSLEVNYGYTF,TGTGCCAGCAGCTTGGAGGTTAACTATGGCTACACCTTC
TRBJ1-1,14,few,TRBV18,NA,CASSPPWGHTEAFF,TGTGCCAGCTCACCACCGTGGGGTCACACTGAAGCTTTCTTT
TRBJ2-1,16,NA,TRBV7-2,TRBD2,CASSGGAGAPLGEQFF,TGTGCCAGCAGCGGCGGGGCGGGAGCCCCCCTTGGTGAGCAGTTCTTC
TRBJ2-7,13,NA,TRBV28,NA,CASSNGAVYEQYF,TGTGCCAGCAGTAATGGTGCGGTCTACGAGCAGTACTTC
TRBJ2-1,14,many,TRBV24-1,NA,CATSEGGPYNEQFF,TGTGCCACCAGTGAAGGGGGGCCCTACAATGAGCAGTTCTTC
TRBJ2-2,15,NA,TRBV5-1,NA,CASSPTGRDTGELFF,TGCGCCAGCAGCCCCACGGGACGCGACACCGGGGAGCTGTTTTTT
TRBJ1-1,13,many,TRBV24-1,NA,CATSDNTGLEAFF,TGTGCCACCAGTGACAACACAGGACTTGAAGCTTTCTTT
TRBJ2-3,15,once,TRBV5-1,TRBD2,CASSLVGRATDTQYF,TGCGCCAGCAGCTTGGTCGGGAGGGCCACAGATACGCAGTATTTT
TRBJ1-5,15,NA,TRBV20-1,NA,CSARDAPGTAQPQHF,TGCAGTGCTAGAGATGCGCCAGGGACGGCTCAGCCCCAGCATTTT
TRBJ1-1,14,NA,TRBV12-3/TRBV12-4,NA,CASSLRGAYTEAFF,TGTGCCAGCAGCCTCCGGGGGGCTTACACTGAAGCTTTCTTT